Sequencing of this T cell receptor (beta chain) was carried out in a study of shared clonotypes between healthy human individuals. Study context: Donors were a couple of women and three men aged 18 to 49. Broader study findings: Relative to memory subsets, naive subsets generally showed larger estimated richness. A handful of donors showed sharing of approximately 5% of naive CD4 clonotypes. Generation probability values for non-shared clonotypes were lower than those for clonotypes shared by all four donors.

The method was immunoSEQ multiplex PCR; TCRdb's version includes in-frame clones alone and lacks a portion of them. Of a few million clones listed, 85% to 95% are singletons. Trimming cost V 2 bases and J 8 bases, with 17 bases left between them. CDR3 length equals 15 residues. Looked up from germline, CDR1 is SGHTA and CDR2 is FQGNSA. As to this clone: Its antigen is unidentified.

Sequencing was done on a sample of naive CD4+ T cells from PBMCs. Subset given: CD45RA+ positively selected. V gene TRBV7-2 combines with J gene TRBJ2-3; possibly TRBD1 for D (5 bases). This sequence was found in a man aged 18 to 30 in good health. Some clones in this sample may be carry-over from other donors' samples. CDR3 protein: CASSLPSGASSTQYF. The CDR3, as DNA: TGTGCCAGCAGCTTACCGTCTGGGGCCAGTAGTACGCAGTATTTT.